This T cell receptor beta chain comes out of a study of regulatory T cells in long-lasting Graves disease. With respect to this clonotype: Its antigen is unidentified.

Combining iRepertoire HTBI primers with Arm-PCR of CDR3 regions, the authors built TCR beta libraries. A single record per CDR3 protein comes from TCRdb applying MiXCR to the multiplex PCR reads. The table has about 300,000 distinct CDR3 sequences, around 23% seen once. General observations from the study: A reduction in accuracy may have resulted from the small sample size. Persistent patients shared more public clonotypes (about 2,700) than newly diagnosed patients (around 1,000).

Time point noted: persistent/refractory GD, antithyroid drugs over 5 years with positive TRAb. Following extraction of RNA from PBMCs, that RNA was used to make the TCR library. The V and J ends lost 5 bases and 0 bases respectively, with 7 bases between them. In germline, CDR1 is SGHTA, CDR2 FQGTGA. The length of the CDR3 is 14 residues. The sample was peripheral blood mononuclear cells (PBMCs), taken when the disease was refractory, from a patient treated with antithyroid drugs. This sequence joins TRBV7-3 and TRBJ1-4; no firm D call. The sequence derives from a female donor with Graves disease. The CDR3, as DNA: TGTGCCAGCAGCCGGGCCACAACTAATGAAAAACTGTTTTTT. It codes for CASSRATTNEKLFF.